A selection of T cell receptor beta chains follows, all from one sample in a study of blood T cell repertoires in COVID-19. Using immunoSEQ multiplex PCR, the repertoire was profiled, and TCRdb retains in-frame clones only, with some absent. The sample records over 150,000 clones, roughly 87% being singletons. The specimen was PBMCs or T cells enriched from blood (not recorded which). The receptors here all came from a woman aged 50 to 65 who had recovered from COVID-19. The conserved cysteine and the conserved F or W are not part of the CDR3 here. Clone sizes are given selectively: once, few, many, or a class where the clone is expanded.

ASGLWNGAGGYT,TRBV12-5,TRBJ1-2,12,-
ASIQEHSGASNNEQF,TRBV7-9,TRBJ2-1,15,-
SVRANEKLF,TRBV29-1,TRBJ1-4,9,-
AWNRGEGETQY,TRBV30,TRBJ2-5,11,once
ASSFSDREGDGYT,TRBV5-1,TRBJ1-2,13,-
ASSQSSRSTRETQY,TRBV7-2,TRBJ2-5,14,-
ASRQGATSGNTIY,TRBV5-1,TRBJ1-3,13,-
SVSSVYTGELF,TRBV29-1,TRBJ2-2,11,-
ASSLFIKGATREQY,TRBV11-2,TRBJ2-7,14,-
ASRVGQVNSPLH,TRBV27,TRBJ1-6,12,-
ASSSLDGYT,TRBV28,TRBJ1-2,9,-
ASSRPSGRGVNEQF,TRBV3-1/TRBV3-2,TRBJ2-1,14,-
ASSLGDGTPIGYT,TRBV5-4,TRBJ1-2,13,-
ASSPTGNQPQH,TRBV7-9,TRBJ1-5,11,-
ASSLGPNYGYT,TRBV7-6,TRBJ1-2,11,-
ASSSVPTGGYEQF,TRBV5-4,TRBJ2-1,13,-
AWSVQGGGELF,TRBV30,TRBJ2-2,11,-
ASSLNLASGTNEQF,TRBV7-6,TRBJ2-1,14,-
ASSNAGGGLKAF,TRBV28,TRBJ1-1,12,-
ASSSGQPPYGYT,TRBV27,TRBJ1-2,12,-
ASSPTSGAYNEQF,TRBV3-1/TRBV3-2,TRBJ2-1,13,-
ASTPTVSGYGDEQY,TRBV3-1/TRBV3-2,TRBJ2-7,14,once
ASSFQGIANEKLF,TRBV5-6,TRBJ1-4,13,-
ASSPRWDRETQY,TRBV7-8,TRBJ2-5,12,few
ASSIRRGLQHGQY,TRBV19,TRBJ2-7,13,-
SVAPGNKAF,TRBV29-1,TRBJ1-1,9,once
ASSQGTNTDTQY,TRBV4-3,TRBJ2-3,12,-
ASSLKIPTYPINEQF,TRBV27,TRBJ2-1,15,few
ASGLGETSGWETQY,TRBV12-5,TRBJ2-5,14,once
ASSSQALSGNTIY,TRBV19,TRBJ1-3,13,-
ASSRDREVNEQF,TRBV18,TRBJ2-1,12,-
ASRWLAGVHEQF,TRBV14,TRBJ2-1,12,-
ASTGQGNTEAF,TRBV6-5,TRBJ1-1,11,-
ASSPGTGGQPQH,TRBV18,TRBJ1-5,12,-
ASSTRRGGDGYGYT,TRBV19,TRBJ1-2,14,few
ASRTGAGDQPQH,TRBV28,TRBJ1-5,12,-
ASSQDRGSRAGELF,TRBV4-1,TRBJ2-2,14,-
ASNSRGLGGYT,TRBV6-6,TRBJ1-2,11,-
ASSYDTSYEQY,TRBV6-2/TRBV6-3,TRBJ2-7,11,-
ASSLDGGNSGANVLT,TRBV11-2,TRBJ2-6,15,-
ASSFQTYEQY,TRBV5-6,TRBJ2-7,10,-
ASSLRGGYNSPLH,TRBV28,TRBJ1-6,13,once